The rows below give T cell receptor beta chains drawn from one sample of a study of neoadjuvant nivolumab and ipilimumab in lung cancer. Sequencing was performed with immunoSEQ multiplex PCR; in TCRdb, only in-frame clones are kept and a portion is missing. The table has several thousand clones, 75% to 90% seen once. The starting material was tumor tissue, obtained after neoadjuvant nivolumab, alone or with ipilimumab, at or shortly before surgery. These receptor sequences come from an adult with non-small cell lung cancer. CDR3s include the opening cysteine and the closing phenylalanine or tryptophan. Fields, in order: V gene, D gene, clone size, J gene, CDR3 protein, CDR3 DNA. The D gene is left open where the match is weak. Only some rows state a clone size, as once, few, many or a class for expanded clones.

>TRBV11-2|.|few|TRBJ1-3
CASSTYSGNTIYF
TGTGCCAGCAGCACGTACTCTGGAAACACCATATATTTT
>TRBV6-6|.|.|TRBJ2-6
CASSYSNSPGANVLTF
TGTGCCAGCAGTTACTCGAATTCCCCTGGGGCCAACGTCCTGACTTTC
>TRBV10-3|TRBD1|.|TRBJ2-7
CAITGGQGFEQYF
TGTGCCATCACTGGGGGACAGGGTTTCGAGCAGTACTTC
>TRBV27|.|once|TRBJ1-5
CASSFEGINQPQHF
TGTGCCAGCAGTTTTGAGGGGATCAATCAGCCCCAGCATTTT
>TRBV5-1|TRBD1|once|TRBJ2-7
CASSTWTGPVYEQYF
TGCGCCAGCAGCACCTGGACAGGGCCGGTCTACGAGCAGTACTTC
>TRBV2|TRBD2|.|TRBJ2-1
CGWEGYYNEQFF
TGCGGGTGGGAGGGGTACTACAATGAGCAGTTCTTC
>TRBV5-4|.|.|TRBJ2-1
CASSLGMRQGFRSYNEQFF
TGTGCCAGCAGCTTGGGGATGAGGCAGGGTTTTAGGTCCTACAATGAGCAGTTCTTC
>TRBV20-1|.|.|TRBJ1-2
CSANGYTF
TGCAGTGCTAATGGCTACACCTTC
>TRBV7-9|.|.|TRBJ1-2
CASSGEGDYGYTF
TGTGCCAGCAGCGGGGAGGGTGACTATGGCTACACCTTC
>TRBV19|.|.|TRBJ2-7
CASSQVPSYEQYF
TGTGCCAGTAGCCAGGTCCCTTCCTACGAGCAGTACTTC
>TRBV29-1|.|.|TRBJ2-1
CSVVRQSNEQFF
TGCAGCGTTGTAAGACAGAGCAATGAGCAGTTCTTC
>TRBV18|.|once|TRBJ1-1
CASSPLGGNTEAFF
TGTGCCAGCTCCCCCCTAGGAGGGAACACTGAAGCTTTCTTT
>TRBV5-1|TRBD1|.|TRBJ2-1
CASSEKNRQGVNEQFF
TGCGCCAGCAGCGAAAAAAATCGACAGGGTGTGAATGAGCAGTTCTTC
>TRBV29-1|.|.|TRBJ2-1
CSVESMGVWNEQFF
TGCAGCGTTGAATCTATGGGAGTGTGGAATGAGCAGTTCTTC
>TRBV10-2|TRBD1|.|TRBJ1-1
CASRSGTGVTEAFF
TGCGCCAGCAGGTCCGGGACAGGGGTGACTGAAGCTTTCTTT
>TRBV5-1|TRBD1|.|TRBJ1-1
CASSDRQGSSEAFF
TGCGCCAGCAGCGATAGACAGGGCAGCTCTGAAGCTTTCTTT
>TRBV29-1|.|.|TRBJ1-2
CSVRLTGTNYGYTF
TGCAGCGTTAGACTAACAGGGACTAACTATGGCTACACCTTC
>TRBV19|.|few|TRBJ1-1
CASSIVPGPAGNTEAFF
TGTGCCAGTAGTATAGTCCCAGGGCCCGCGGGGAACACTGAAGCTTTCTTT
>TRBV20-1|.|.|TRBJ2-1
CSPHPHEQFF
TGCAGTCCCCACCCCCATGAGCAGTTCTTC
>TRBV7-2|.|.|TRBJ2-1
CASSLESGDFKQFF
TGTGCCAGCAGCTTAGAGTCAGGGGACTTTAAGCAGTTCTTC
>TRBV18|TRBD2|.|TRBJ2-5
CASSPPSGRGETQYF
TGTGCCAGCTCACCACCCTCAGGGAGGGGAGAGACCCAGTACTTC
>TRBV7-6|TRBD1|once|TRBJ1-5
CASSTPSRTGMEDGNQPQHF
TGTGCCAGCAGCACGCCCTCAAGGACAGGGATGGAAGACGGCAATCAGCCCCAGCATTTT
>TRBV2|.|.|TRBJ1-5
CASSPQDNQPQHF
TGTGCCAGCAGCCCCCAGGACAATCAGCCCCAGCATTTT
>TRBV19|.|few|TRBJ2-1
CASSKTRSPFNEQFF
TGTGCCAGTAGTAAGACTAGGTCTCCTTTCAATGAGCAGTTCTTC
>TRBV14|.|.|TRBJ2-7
CASSQKGYINEQYF
TGTGCCAGCAGCCAAAAGGGTTATATTAACGAGCAGTACTTC
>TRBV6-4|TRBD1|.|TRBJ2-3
CASSDSGQATDTQYF
TGTGCCAGCAGTGACTCGGGACAGGCCACAGATACGCAGTATTTT
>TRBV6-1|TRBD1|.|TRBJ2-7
CASREPGRGPYEQYF
TGTGCCAGCAGGGAACCGGGCAGGGGGCCCTACGAGCAGTACTTC
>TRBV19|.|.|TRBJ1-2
CASSIDVGGGGYGYTF
TGTGCCAGTAGTATAGATGTCGGCGGGGGAGGGTATGGCTACACCTTC
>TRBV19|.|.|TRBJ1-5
CASSLRDRRNQPQHF
TGTGCCAGTAGCCTACGGGACCGCCGCAATCAGCCCCAGCATTTT
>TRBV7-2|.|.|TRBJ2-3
CASSSRGADTQYF
TGTGCCAGCAGCTCCAGGGGGGCAGATACGCAGTATTTT
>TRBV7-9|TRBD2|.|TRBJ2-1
CASDSGRAINEQFF
TGTGCCAGTGATAGCGGGAGGGCTATTAATGAGCAGTTCTTC
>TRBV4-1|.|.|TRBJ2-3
CASSQDRRGGTDTQYF
TGCGCCAGCAGCCAAGATCGGCGTGGGGGCACAGATACGCAGTATTTT
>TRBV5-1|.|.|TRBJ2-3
CASSSDTDTQYF
TGCGCCAGCAGCTCAGACACAGATACGCAGTATTTT
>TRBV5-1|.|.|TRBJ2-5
CASSFSDNQETQYF
TGCGCCAGCAGCTTCTCGGACAACCAAGAGACCCAGTACTTC
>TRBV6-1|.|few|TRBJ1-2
CASSEAGRADYGYTF
TGTGCCAGCAGTGAAGCGGGCAGGGCGGACTATGGCTACACCTTC
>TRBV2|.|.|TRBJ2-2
CATERPPARRNTGELFF
TGTGCCACCGAAAGGCCCCCCGCCAGGCGGAACACCGGGGAGCTGTTTTTT
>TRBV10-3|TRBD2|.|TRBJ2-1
CAIGLAGYNEQFF
TGTGCCATCGGACTAGCGGGGTACAATGAGCAGTTCTTC
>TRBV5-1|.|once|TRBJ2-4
CASSEDSRAKNIQYF
TGCGCCAGCAGCGAGGACTCTCGAGCCAAAAACATTCAGTACTTC
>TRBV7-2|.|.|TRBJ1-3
CASSLGAGSSAIYF
TGTGCCAGCAGCTTAGGAGCAGGCTCAAGCGCCATATATTTT
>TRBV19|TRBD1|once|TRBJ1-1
CASTADREGTEAFF
TGTGCCAGTACCGCGGACAGGGAGGGCACTGAAGCTTTCTTT
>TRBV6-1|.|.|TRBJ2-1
CASSEQTLARNEQFF
TGTGCCAGCAGTGAACAAACACTAGCCCGTAATGAGCAGTTCTTC
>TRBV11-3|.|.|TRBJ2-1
CASSLPGGSYNEQFF
TGTGCCAGCAGCTTACCAGGGGGGTCCTACAATGAGCAGTTCTTC
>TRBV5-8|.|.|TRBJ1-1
CASSPPAGKGNTEAFF
TGTGCCAGCAGCCCCCCCGCAGGGAAAGGCAACACTGAAGCTTTCTTT
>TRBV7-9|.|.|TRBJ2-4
CASSPSSQSIGHQYF
TGTGCCAGCAGCCCATCCAGTCAAAGTATTGGACATCAGTACTTC
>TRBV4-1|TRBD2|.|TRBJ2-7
CASSLQGRGVDYEQYF
TGCGCCAGCAGCCTTCAGGGACGGGGGGTCGACTACGAGCAGTACTTC
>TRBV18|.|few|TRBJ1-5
CASSPSGGNQPQHF
TGTGCCAGCTCACCATCTGGGGGCAATCAGCCCCAGCATTTT
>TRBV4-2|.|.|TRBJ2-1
CASSQEDSYNEQFF
TGTGCCAGCAGCCAAGAGGATAGCTACAATGAGCAGTTCTTC
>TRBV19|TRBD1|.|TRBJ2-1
CASSIQGTANEQFF
TGTGCCAGTAGTATTCAAGGGACAGCAAATGAGCAGTTCTTC
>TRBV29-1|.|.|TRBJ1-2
CSVRTASGYGYTF
TGCAGCGTCCGGACCGCCTCGGGATATGGCTACACCTTC
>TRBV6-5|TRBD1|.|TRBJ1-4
CASSLGMTGGEKLFF
TGTGCCAGCAGTCTAGGGATGACAGGGGGTGAAAAACTGTTTTTT
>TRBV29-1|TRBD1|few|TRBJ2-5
CSVRDSSETQYF
TGCAGCGTTAGGGACAGCTCTGAGACCCAGTACTTC
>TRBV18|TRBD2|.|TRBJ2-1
CASSRTSGDTYNEQFF
TGTGCCAGCTCTCGGACTAGCGGGGATACCTACAATGAGCAGTTCTTC
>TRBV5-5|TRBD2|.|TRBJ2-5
CASSPGGAKETQYF
TGTGCCAGCAGCCCGGGGGGGGCGAAAGAGACCCAGTACTTC
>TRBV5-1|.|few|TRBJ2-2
CASSWTANTGELFF
TGCGCCAGCAGCTGGACTGCGAACACCGGGGAGCTGTTTTTT
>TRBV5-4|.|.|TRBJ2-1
CASSPTRDNEQFF
TGTGCCAGCAGCCCCACTAGGGACAATGAGCAGTTCTTC
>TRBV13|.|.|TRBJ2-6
CASSGRDIDSGANVLTF
TGTGCCAGCAGCGGCCGGGACATTGACTCTGGGGCCAACGTCCTGACTTTC